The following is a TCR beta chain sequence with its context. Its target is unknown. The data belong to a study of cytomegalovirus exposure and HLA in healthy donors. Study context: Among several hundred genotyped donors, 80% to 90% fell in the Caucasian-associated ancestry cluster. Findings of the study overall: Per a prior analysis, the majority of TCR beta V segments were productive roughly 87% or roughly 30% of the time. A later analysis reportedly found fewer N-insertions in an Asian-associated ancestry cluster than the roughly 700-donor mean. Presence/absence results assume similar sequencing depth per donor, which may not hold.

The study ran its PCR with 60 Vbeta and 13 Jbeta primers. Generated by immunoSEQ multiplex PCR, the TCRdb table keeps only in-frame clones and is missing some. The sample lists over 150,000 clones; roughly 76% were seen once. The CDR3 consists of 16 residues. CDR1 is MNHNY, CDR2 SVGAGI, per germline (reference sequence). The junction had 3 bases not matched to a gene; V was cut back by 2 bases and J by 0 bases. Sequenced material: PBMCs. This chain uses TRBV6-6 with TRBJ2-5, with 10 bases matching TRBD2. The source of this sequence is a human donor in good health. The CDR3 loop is CASSYELAGDQETQYF. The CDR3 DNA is TGTGCCAGCAGTTACGAGCTAGCGGGGGACCAAGAGACCCAGTACTTC.